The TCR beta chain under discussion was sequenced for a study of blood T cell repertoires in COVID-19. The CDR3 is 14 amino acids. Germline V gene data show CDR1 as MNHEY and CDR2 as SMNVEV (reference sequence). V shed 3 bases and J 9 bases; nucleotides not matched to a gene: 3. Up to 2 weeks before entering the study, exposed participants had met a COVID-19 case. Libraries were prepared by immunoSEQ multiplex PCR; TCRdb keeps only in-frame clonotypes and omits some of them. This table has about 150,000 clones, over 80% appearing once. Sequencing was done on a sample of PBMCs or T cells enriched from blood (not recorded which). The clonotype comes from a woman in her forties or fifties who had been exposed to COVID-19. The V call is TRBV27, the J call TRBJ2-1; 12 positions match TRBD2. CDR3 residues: CASSFSGLAGEQFF. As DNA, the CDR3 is TGTGCCAGCAGTTTCTCGGGACTAGCGGGTGAGCAGTTCTTC.